The rows below give T cell receptor beta chains drawn from one sample of a study of T-cell memory formation after mild COVID-19. In TCRdb, the 5' RACE reads were re-called with MiXCR into one record per CDR3 protein. The data hold about 110,000 distinct CDR3 sequences, with 15% to 20% observed a single time. The specimen sequenced was PBMCs or a T cell subset sorted from them (not recorded which). Source of these receptors: a man between 18 and 35 years old who had mild COVID-19 (a few samples of this study predate the infection). Cell type and time point are not known. Both conserved end residues are part of each CDR3. The order of the fields is V gene, J gene, CDR3 protein.

TRBV9	TRBJ2-1	CASSVVAFHGYNEQFF
TRBV2	TRBJ1-5	CASNGGGPNQPQHF
TRBV7-2	TRBJ2-5	CASSLVGRVAETQYF
TRBV9	TRBJ2-7	CANQKQGAGAYEQYF
TRBV28	TRBJ1-2	CATRDRANYGYTF
TRBV9	TRBJ1-3	CASSVEDSPSGNTIYF
TRBV4-2	TRBJ2-7	CASQKEVGQGTYEQYF
TRBV5-1	TRBJ2-1	CASSLRGQGDEQFF
TRBV20-1	TRBJ2-1	CSAPGLAGNEQFF
TRBV3-1	TRBJ2-4	CASTLGGSNIQYF
TRBV5-6	TRBJ1-1	CASSLRGPGAEAFF
TRBV10-1	TRBJ2-7	CASSGAGGEQYF
TRBV24-1	TRBJ1-2	CATSDGGIYGYTF
TRBV6-2/TRBV6-3	TRBJ1-6	CASRRTGISPLHF
TRBV19	TRBJ1-2	CASSPSGGSYGYTF
TRBV24-1	TRBJ1-5	CATSDPGSWQPQHF
TRBV3-1	TRBJ2-1	CASSQARIYNEQFF
TRBV7-2	TRBJ2-5	CASSNPAGGQETQYF